The T cell receptor (beta chain) described here comes from a study of Ad26.COV2.S vaccination and SARS-CoV-2 variants. On this clone: The antigen is unknown.

Whole-study findings and limits: Non-spike TCR breadth was similar in vaccine and placebo recipients. A substantial breadth of spike-specific CD8+ and CD4+ T cell responses after vaccination has been reported.

Assay: immunoSEQ multiplex PCR; the TCRdb copy retains only in-frame clones and omits some. Counted here are about 400,000 clones, approximately 92% occurring once; the ten biggest clones make up roughly 1.7%. As for treatment: approximately 18 received Ad26.COV2.S at low or high dose, single or two shots; several received placebo; per-sample allocation not given. Repertoires come from day 63 after the first vaccine or placebo injection. The shot given was an Ad26 vector that makes Wuhan-strain SARS-CoV-2 spike. This CDR3 is 17 amino acids long. Germline lookup yields CDR1 SGHTA and CDR2 FQGNSA. With V trimmed by 3 bases and J by 5 bases, 13 bases remained unmatched.

The receptor was isolated from a person aged 18-60 years who received the Ad26.COV2.S COVID-19 vaccine or a placebo. The rearrangement links TRBV7-2 to TRBJ1-1, with 9 bases matching TRBD1. The sequenced sample was peripheral blood, obtained in a trial of Ad26.COV2.S vaccine versus placebo. The CDR3 protein is CASSLLGMGQGDTEAFF. The CDR3 DNA reads as TGTGCCAGCAGCTTGTTGGGGATGGGACAGGGCGATACTGAAGCTTTCTTT.